Sequencing of this T cell receptor beta chain was carried out in a study of CXCR4 blockade with PD-1 therapy in pancreatic cancer. Sequenced by immunoSEQ multiplex PCR; TCRdb stores in-frame clones only, minus some. The sample has about 17,000 clones; over 60% are singletons. As regards this clone: Its antigen is unknown.

Notes on the study in general: Tumors were clonally expanded, mean about 0.14 versus 0.05 in healthy blood.

These archived tumors were resected from patients never given neoadjuvant therapy beforehand. The CDR3 runs 14 residues. Germline V gene data show CDR1 as SQVTM and CDR2 as ANQGSEA. V lost 8 bases to trimming and J lost 4 bases, with 20 bases between them. The receptor's source is a human donor with pancreatic ductal adenocarcinoma. The chain carries TRBV29-1 and TRBJ2-5; D unclear. The sample was tumor tissue. DNA for the CDR3: TGCAGCACGTTGGTAATTAGCAATGGAGAGACCCAGTACTTC. Its translation: CSTLVISNGETQYF.